This T cell receptor beta chain was found in a study of T cell repertoires in cytomegalovirus infection. In the study overall: An indication of both CMV infection and matching HLA type came from public TCR beta signatures.

Overall study findings and caveats: Within the response measured ex vivo, HLA-C-restricted CMV-specific TCR beta clonotypes were dominant. CMV carriers with the relevant HLA were identified by cumulative public TCR beta family frequency.

MiXCR was run by TCRdb on the reads, yielding one entry per CDR3 protein. The data show nearly 550,000 distinct CDR3 sequences, 16% seen once. The V end lost 3 bases, the J end lost 8 bases, and 16 bases lay between the germline ends. The CDR3 sequence is 14 residues long. CDR1 and CDR2 from the germline V gene are LGHNA and YNFKEQ. This clonotype was observed a handful of times. Its cognate antigen is unknown. Sequenced material: CD8+ T cells from PBMCs. The chain recombines TRBV4-2 with TRBJ1-2; D unclear. The receptor was isolated from a human donor in good health (CMV status not recorded). Some clones in this sample may be carry-over from other donors' samples. In DNA, the CDR3 is TGTGCCAGCAGCCATGAAGACAAGGGAGAGGGCTACACCTTC. Protein sequence: CASSHEDKGEGYTF.